This TCR beta chain stems from a study of beta chain features in type 1 diabetes. Overall study results and limits: Insertion counts at VDJ junctions were lower in type 1 diabetes patients, who also showed more deletions there. High-TCR-expressing cells could be over-represented by cDNA sequencing. Significant though moderate, a shortening of TCRB CDR3s appeared in all four CD4+ subsets of Type 1 diabetes patients.

Once sorted, every population was more than 95% pure. This clone was seen a handful of times. Antigen: not known. What was sequenced were expressed TCRB transcripts, since all of the isolated RNA had been reverse transcribed. Each sample of naive, central memory or regulatory T cells had, on average, about 3.6 million reads. Generated by immunoSEQ multiplex PCR, the TCRdb table keeps only in-frame clones and is missing some. The data hold hundreds of thousands of clones, with around 12% observed a single time. The TCR sequence derives from a woman under 30 with type 1 diabetes. Sequencing was carried out using naive CD4+ T cells from blood.

The CDR3: CASSLVGGRTDTQYF. Here the CDR3 DNA reads TGTGCCAGCAGCTTAGTCGGGGGGCGCACAGATACGCAGTATTTT. V and J are TRBV7-6 and TRBJ2-3; D might be TRBD2 (7 bases). The CDR3 length is 15 residues. V lost 1 base to trimming and J lost 1 base, with 9 bases between them. Germline CDR1 reads SGHVS; CDR2 reads FNYEAQ.